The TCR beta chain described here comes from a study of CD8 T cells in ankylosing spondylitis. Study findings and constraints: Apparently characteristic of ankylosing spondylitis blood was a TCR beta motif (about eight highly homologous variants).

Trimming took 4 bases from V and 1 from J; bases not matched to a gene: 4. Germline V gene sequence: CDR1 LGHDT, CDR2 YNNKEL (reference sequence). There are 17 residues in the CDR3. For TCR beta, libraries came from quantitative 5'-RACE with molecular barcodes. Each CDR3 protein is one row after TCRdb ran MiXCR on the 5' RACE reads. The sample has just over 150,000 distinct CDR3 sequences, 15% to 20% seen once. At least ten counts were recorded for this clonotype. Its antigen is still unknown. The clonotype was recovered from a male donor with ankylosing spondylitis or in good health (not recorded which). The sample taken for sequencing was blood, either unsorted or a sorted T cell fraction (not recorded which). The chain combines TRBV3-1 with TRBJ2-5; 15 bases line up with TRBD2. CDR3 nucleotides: TGTGCCAGCAGCCTGGGACTAGCGGGAGGCCCCCAAGAGACCCAGTACTTC. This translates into CASSLGLAGGPQETQYF.